These T cell receptor beta chains were read from a single sample in a study of patients and donors after allogeneic stem cell transplantation. TCRdb re-analysed the RT-PCR reads in MiXCR, keeping a single row per CDR3 protein. The sample lists 200,000 to 250,000 distinct CDR3 sequences; 13% to 15% were seen once. The sequencing input was blood, either unsorted or a sorted T cell fraction (not recorded which). These receptors all come from a human donor who was either an allogeneic HSCT recipient or a stem cell or donor lymphocyte infusion donor (not recorded which). It is not recorded whose cells these are; they may come from a transplant donor. The CDR3 runs from the conserved cysteine through the conserved F or W. D genes are given only for firm matches. Part of the rows lack a size; the others show once, few, many or a class for expanded clones.

clone size | J gene | D gene | V gene | CDR3 length | CDR3 DNA | CDR3 protein
few | TRBJ1-1 | TRBD1 | TRBV12-3/TRBV12-4 | 15 | TGTGCCAGCACCCCGCGACAGGGACAAAACACTGAAGCTTTCTTT | CASTPRQGQNTEAFF
few | TRBJ2-2 | TRBD2 | TRBV12-3/TRBV12-4 | 16 | TGTGCCAGCAGTTCCGGACTAGCGGGGGGGCGGAGGGAGCTGTTTTTT | CASSSGLAGGRRELFF
many | TRBJ1-5 | . | TRBV10-3 | 15 | TGTGCCATCAGTGCCCTCCAGGGCAGCAATCAGCCCCAGCATTTT | CAISALQGSNQPQHF
few | TRBJ2-7 | . | TRBV6-1 | 16 | TGTGCCAGCAGTGAAGAGGGTGCTACCACCCCCTACGAGCAGTACTTC | CASSEEGATTPYEQYF
many | TRBJ2-1 | . | TRBV20-1 | 14 | TGCAGTGCTAGGGGGGTCGGGCCATACAATGAGCAGTTCTTC | CSARGVGPYNEQFF
many | TRBJ1-2 | . | TRBV6-1 | 14 | TGTGCCAGCAGTGTCCCCCCGCCGGGGTTCGGCTACACCTTC | CASSVPPPGFGYTF
. | TRBJ1-2 | TRBD1 | TRBV4-1 | 15 | TGCGCCAGCAGCCAGGGGGGCCTCTCAGGGGGTGGCTACACCTTC | CASSQGGLSGGGYTF
few | TRBJ1-1 | . | TRBV30 | 13 | TGTGCCTGGAGAGGACAGAGAGACACTGAAGCTTTCTTT | CAWRGQRDTEAFF
. | TRBJ1-1 | . | TRBV11-2 | 13 | TGTGCCAGCAGCTTAGTAGAGGCGGGTGAAGCTTTCTTT | CASSLVEAGEAFF
few | TRBJ2-7 | . | TRBV4-2 | 13 | TGTGCCAGCAGCCAGCGGGGTAATTACGAGCAGTACTTC | CASSQRGNYEQYF
. | TRBJ1-1 | . | TRBV15 | 14 | TGTGCCACCAGCAGAGATTGGAAGAGCACTGAAGCTTTCTTT | CATSRDWKSTEAFF
. | TRBJ2-1 | TRBD2 | TRBV12-3/TRBV12-4 | 18 | TGTGCCAGCAGTACATCCGGGACTAGGTCTTACTCCTACAATGAGCAGTTCTTC | CASSTSGTRSYSYNEQFF
. | TRBJ1-3 | . | TRBV4-3 | 16 | TGCGCCAGCAGCCAAGTAGGGCACGCCTCTGGAAACACCATATATTTT | CASSQVGHASGNTIYF
many | TRBJ2-4 | . | TRBV5-8 | 14 | TGTGCCAGCAGCGAGGGGGGGTCCAAAAACATTCAGTACTTC | CASSEGGSKNIQYF
few | TRBJ2-1 | . | TRBV6-1 | 13 | TGTGCCAGCAGGAGTGGGGCTTACAATGAGCAGTTCTTC | CASRSGAYNEQFF
. | TRBJ1-5 | . | TRBV6-2/TRBV6-3 | 17 | TGTGCCAGCAGTTCCCTAATACGGGCAGGTGGGAATCAGCCCCAGCATTTT | CASSSLIRAGGNQPQHF
many | TRBJ2-7 | TRBD2 | TRBV5-6 | 11 | TGTGCCAGCAGTAGCGGGTTTGAGCAGTACTTC | CASSSGFEQYF
many | TRBJ2-2 | TRBD1 | TRBV2 | 15 | TGTGCCAGCAGAGAGGGGGACAGGGCGAACGGGGAGCTGTTTTTT | CASREGDRANGELFF
few | TRBJ1-6 | . | TRBV20-1 | 13 | TGCAGTGCTAGATCGGACGGAAATTCACCCCTCCACTTT | CSARSDGNSPLHF
few | TRBJ1-2 | . | TRBV7-8 | 12 | TGTGCCAGCAGCCCAGATTACTATGGCTACACCTTC | CASSPDYYGYTF
many | TRBJ1-2 | . | TRBV12-3/TRBV12-4 | 11 | TGTGCCAGCAGTCAACACTATGGCTACACCTTC | CASSQHYGYTF
few | TRBJ1-2 | . | TRBV6-5 | 15 | TGTGCCAGCAGTTACTTGCTAGGGGGAGAAGGCGGCTACACCTTC | CASSYLLGGEGGYTF